The entry that follows covers one T cell receptor (beta chain) sequence. Its antigen is undetermined. Between the trimmed V and J ends, which lost 4 bases and 2 bases, there was a span of 11 bases. CDR1 is SGHTA, CDR2 FQGTGA, per germline. This CDR3 is built from 14 residues. This entry comes from a study of high-grade serous ovarian cancer treatment subgroups. Overall study: On average, approximately 15,000 reads and 7,494 unique TCR beta rearrangements were obtained per sample.

Study-wide results and limits: Repertoire similarity ranged roughly 0.11 to 0.85 between tumors of one patient.

Tumor tissue was taken before any definitive surgery or chemotherapy was given. Sequencing was performed with immunoSEQ multiplex PCR; in TCRdb, only in-frame clones are kept and a portion is missing. The profile shows some 28,000 clones, around 80% of them singletons. The origin of this receptor is a human donor with high-grade serous ovarian cancer. The chain links TRBV7-3 to TRBJ1-1, with D perhaps matching TRBD1 (6 bases). Sequences were obtained from tumor tissue. CDR3 protein: CASSWGRPNTEAFF. DNA of the CDR3: TGTGCCAGCAGCTGGGGGCGGCCCAACACTGAAGCTTTCTTT. Full variable domain (rest looked up from reference TRBV7-3 and TRBJ1-1): GAGVSQTPSNKVTEKGKYVELRCDPISGHTALYWYRQSLGQGPEFLIYFQGTGAADDSGLPNDRFFAVRPEGSVSTLKIQRTERGDSAVYLCASSWGRPNTEAFFGQGTRLTVV.